This T cell receptor beta chain was identified in a study of metastatic and nonmetastatic thyroid tumors. Between the trimmed V and J ends, which lost 5 bases and 8 bases, there was a span of 9 bases. The CDR3 is 12 amino acids. The germline gives CDR1 MNHEY, CDR2 SVGEGT. TCRdb re-called clones via MiXCR from the PCR reads. This sample yields approximately 70,000 clones, of which around 20% are seen a single time; 13% belongs to the top ten. All patients were treatment-naive before thyroid surgery. The chain employs TRBV6-2 or TRBV6-3 and TRBJ2-2, with D perhaps matching TRBD1 (6 bases). The source of this sequence is a female donor with papillary thyroid cancer or a benign thyroid nodule (not recorded which). Some clones in this sample may be carry-over from other donors' samples. Sequencing was carried out using blood. DNA for the CDR3: TGTGCCAGCAGTCCCGGGACAGGGGAGCTGTTTTTT. It encodes CASSPGTGELFF.